This is a list of T cell receptor beta chains from one sample in a study of graft-versus-host responses after intestinal transplantation. These receptors' targets are unknown. Assay: immunoSEQ multiplex PCR; the TCRdb copy retains only in-frame clones and omits some. The table records some 84,000 clones, roughly 80% of them present only once. The specimen comprised unstimulated CD4+ T cells sorted from spleen or lymph node cells, sampled before intestinal transplant. Source of these receptors: a human donor who received an intestinal transplant. Each CDR3 is given with its conserved first and last residue. The D gene is left open where the match is weak. Clone size is not always given. Where it is, it says once, few, many or a class for expanded clones.

j_call cdr3_length clone_size v_call d_call cdr3_nt cdr3_aa
TRBJ2-3 14 - TRBV28 - TGTGCCAGCAGTTTTCGCAGCCAACGGGGTACGCAGTATTTT CASSFRSQRGTQYF
TRBJ2-2 20 - TRBV2 TRBD2 TGTGCCAGCAGTCGAACCGGGGGGACTAGCGGGAGGGCCCGGACCGGGGAGCTGTTTTTT CASSRTGGTSGRARTGELFF
TRBJ1-1 15 - TRBV4-1 - TGCGCCAGCAGCCAAGACAACAGGATGAACACTGAAGCTTTCTTT CASSQDNRMNTEAFF
TRBJ2-1 14 - TRBV30 TRBD2 TGTGCCTGGAGTGTAAAGGCCCAGCGGGGGGAGCAGTTCTTC CAWSVKAQRGEQFF
TRBJ1-4 15 - TRBV28 - TGTGCCAGCAGTTTGGCGGGGCAGGGTGGGGAAAAACTGTTTTTT CASSLAGQGGEKLFF
TRBJ2-5 11 - TRBV7-9 - TGTGCCAGCAGCCAGCAAGAGACCCAGTACTTC CASSQQETQYF
TRBJ1-2 14 - TRBV30 - TGTGCCTGGAGTCCCCTAGGGAGAATCTATGGCTACACCTTC CAWSPLGRIYGYTF
TRBJ2-3 14 - TRBV6-5 - TGTGCCAGCAGTTACGGAGGGCGCACAGATACGCAGTATTTT CASSYGGRTDTQYF
TRBJ1-6 17 - TRBV4-1 TRBD1 TGCGCCAGCAGCCAAGATACTCCGGGACAGAGTAATTCACCCCTCCACTTT CASSQDTPGQSNSPLHF
TRBJ1-2 14 - TRBV6-6 - TGTGCCAGCTCTGGCTCGGGTGTTAACTATGGCTACACCTTC CASSGSGVNYGYTF
TRBJ2-7 15 few TRBV5-1 - TGCGCCAGCAAGCTTGAGACAGCCCTCGGGTACGAGCAGTACTTC CASKLETALGYEQYF
TRBJ2-3 16 - TRBV2 TRBD2 TGTGCCAGCAGTGAAAGCGGGAGGGCCGGGACAGATACGCAGTATTTT CASSESGRAGTDTQYF
TRBJ2-2 14 - TRBV6-6 TRBD2 TGTGCCAGCAGTTTCACGGGGGGGGCCGGGGAGCTGTTTTTT CASSFTGGAGELFF
TRBJ2-7 12 - TRBV29-1 TRBD1 TGCAGCGTTCAACAGGGGGGCTACGAGCAGTACTTC CSVQQGGYEQYF
TRBJ1-1 14 - TRBV5-1 - TGCGCCAGCAGCTTTCGTGAGCGGAACACTGAAGCTTTCTTT CASSFRERNTEAFF
TRBJ2-7 14 - TRBV11-1 - TGTGCCAGCAGCAGAGGACTAACTACCTACGAGCAGTACTTC CASSRGLTTYEQYF
TRBJ2-1 15 - TRBV21-1 - TGTGCCAGCAGCCCCTGGCAGTTCTCCTACAATGAGCAGTTCTTC CASSPWQFSYNEQFF
TRBJ2-7 14 once TRBV6-1 - TGTGCCAGCAGTGAATGGGCCCGCTCCTACGAGCAGTACTTC CASSEWARSYEQYF
TRBJ1-1 13 - TRBV15 - TGTGCCTCACAGGCCCAAGTGAACACTGAAGCTTTCTTT CASQAQVNTEAFF
TRBJ2-5 13 - TRBV5-6 - TGTGCCAGCAGCTTGGGACAGCAAGAGACCCAGTACTTC CASSLGQQETQYF
TRBJ2-3 13 - TRBV5-1 - TGCGCCAGCTTTCCCCGGGCGGGAGATACGCAGTATTTT CASFPRAGDTQYF
TRBJ1-2 14 - TRBV28 - TGTGCCAGCAGTTTAACTCCCCGGCGGGTTGGCTACACCTTC CASSLTPRRVGYTF
TRBJ2-7 14 - TRBV14 - TGTGCCAGCAGCCAAGATCTGCAGGCCCGCGAGCAGTACTTC CASSQDLQAREQYF
TRBJ2-5 20 once TRBV9 TRBD2 TGTGCCAGCAGCGTAGCGGTTGAGGGGGTACTAGCGGGGAGGGGGGAGACCCAGTACTTC CASSVAVEGVLAGRGETQYF